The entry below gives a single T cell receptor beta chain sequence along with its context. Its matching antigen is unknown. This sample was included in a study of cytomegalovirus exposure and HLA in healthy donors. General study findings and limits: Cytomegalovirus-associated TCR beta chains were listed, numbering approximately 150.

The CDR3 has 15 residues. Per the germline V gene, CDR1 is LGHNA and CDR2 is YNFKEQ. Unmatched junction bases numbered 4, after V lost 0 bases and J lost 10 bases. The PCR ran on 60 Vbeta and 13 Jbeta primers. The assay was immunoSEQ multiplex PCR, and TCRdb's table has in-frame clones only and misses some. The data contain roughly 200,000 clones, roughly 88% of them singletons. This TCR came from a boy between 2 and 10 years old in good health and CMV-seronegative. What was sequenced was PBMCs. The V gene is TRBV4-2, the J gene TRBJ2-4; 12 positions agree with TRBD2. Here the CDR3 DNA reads TGTGCCAGCAGCCAAGAGAAACTAGCGGGGGGAATTCAGTACTTC. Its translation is CASSQEKLAGGIQYF.